This TCR beta chain was identified during a study of cytomegalovirus exposure and HLA in healthy donors. Study-level results: Several of the most significant clusters appeared linked to common viral pathogens, based on a later analysis.

A word on this clone: Its antigen is unknown.

Germline assignment: CDR1 SGHTS and CDR2 YDEGEE. V was cut by 1 base and J by 7 bases, with 8 bases left in between. The length of the CDR3 is 12 residues. Use of 60 Vbeta and 13 Jbeta primers characterized the PCR. Per the study methods: About 9.9 million of the about 80 million unique TCR beta chains counted in a later analysis were shared. TCRdb keeps only in-frame clones here, not all; method: immunoSEQ multiplex PCR. V, J and clone size are those of that table, while D and trimming were read from the DNA. In the table there are over 150,000 clones, almost 85% of which are singletons. The sequenced sample consisted of PBMCs. This chain connects TRBV5-8 to TRBJ1-1; D uncertain. The sequence came from a girl aged 10 to 17 in good health and CMV-seropositive. The CDR3 region has the DNA TGTGCCAGCAGCTTGTCCCCAATTGAAGCTTTCTTT. Its protein product is CASSLSPIEAFF.